These 3 T cell receptor beta chains were sequenced from one sample in a study of regulatory T cells in long-lasting Graves disease. Sequencing libraries for TCR beta were prepared with iRepertoire HTBI primers and Arm-PCR of CDR3 regions. TCRdb processed the multiplex PCR reads anew with MiXCR; each CDR3 protein has one entry. The repertoire holds 450,000 or so distinct CDR3 sequences, with 20% as singletons. Time point denoted: persistent/refractory GD, antithyroid drugs over 5 years with positive TRAb. Isolated PBMC RNA provided the starting material for the TCR library. Sequencing used peripheral blood mononuclear cells (PBMCs), obtained when the disease was refractory, from a patient treated with antithyroid drugs. The source of these receptors is a female donor with Graves disease.

This clonotype turned up a few times. V is TRBV5-1 and J is TRBJ1-6; D not resolved. This CDR3 contains 15 residues. Trimming took 0 bases from V and 6 from J, leaving 10 bases between them. Germline V lookup: CDR1 SGHRS, CDR2 YFSETQ. This CDR3 reads CASSLEAGPNSPLHF. CDR3 coding DNA: TGCGCCAGCAGCTTGGAGGCAGGACCTAATTCACCCCTCCACTTT.

This chain joins TRBV6-2 or TRBV6-3 and TRBJ1-1; D perhaps matches TRBD1 (6 bases). Germline loops: CDR1 MNHEY, CDR2 SVGEGT. The CDR3 has 16 residues. V shed 0 bases and J shed 9 bases, with 20 bases lying between them. CDR3 sequence reads: CASSYSIAGGFEKAFF. The CDR3 coding sequence is TGTGCCAGCAGTTACTCGATAGCGGGGGGCTTTGAGAAAGCTTTCTTT.

This clonotype was counted many times. DNA for the CDR3: TGTGCCATCAGTGAGTCAAACCAGGGTTACACTGAAGCTTTCTTT. Translated, it gives CAISESNQGYTEAFF. J is TRBJ1-1 and V is TRBV10-3; TRBD1 might be the D (5 bases). CDR3 length equals 15 residues. The ends were cut back, 0 bases at V and 3 bases at J, with 11 bases in the middle. Per the germline V gene, CDR1 is ENHRY and CDR2 is SYGVKD.